This TCR beta chain was recorded in a study of blood T cell repertoires in COVID-19. Turning to the study itself: Sources were T cells, B-cell-depleted T cells, or PBMCs; the material itself was cDNA or gDNA.

Method: immunoSEQ multiplex PCR; TCRdb's copy keeps in-frame clones and lacks some. The data show more than 150,000 clones, with about 87% seen just once and 0.85% to 0.95% held by the top ten. The V gene's germline CDR1 is LGHDT and CDR2 YNNKEL (reference sequence). The CDR3 has 17 amino acids. V was clipped by 3 bases and J by 7 bases, with 19 bases between them. J is TRBJ1-6 and V is TRBV3-1 (or the pseudogene TRBV3-2), with D perhaps TRBD1 (6 bases). Sequenced: peripheral blood. The sequence derives from a woman aged 18-29 years who had recovered from COVID-19. CDR3 amino acids: CASSQFRRWTENSPLHF. CDR3 in DNA: TGTGCCAGCAGCCAGTTTCGGCGTTGGACAGAGAATTCACCCCTCCACTTT.